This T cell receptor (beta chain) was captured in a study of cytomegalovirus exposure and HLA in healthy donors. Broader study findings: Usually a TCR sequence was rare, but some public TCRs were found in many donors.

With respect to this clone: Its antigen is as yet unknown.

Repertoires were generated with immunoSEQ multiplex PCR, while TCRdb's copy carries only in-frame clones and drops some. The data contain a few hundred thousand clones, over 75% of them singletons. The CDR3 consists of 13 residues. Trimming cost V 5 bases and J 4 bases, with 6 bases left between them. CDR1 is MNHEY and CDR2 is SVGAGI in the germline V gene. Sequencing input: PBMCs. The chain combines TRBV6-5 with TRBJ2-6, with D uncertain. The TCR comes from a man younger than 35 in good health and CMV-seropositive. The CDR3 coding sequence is TGTGCCAGCAGTCCTACAGGGGCCAACGTCCTGACTTTC. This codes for CASSPTGANVLTF.